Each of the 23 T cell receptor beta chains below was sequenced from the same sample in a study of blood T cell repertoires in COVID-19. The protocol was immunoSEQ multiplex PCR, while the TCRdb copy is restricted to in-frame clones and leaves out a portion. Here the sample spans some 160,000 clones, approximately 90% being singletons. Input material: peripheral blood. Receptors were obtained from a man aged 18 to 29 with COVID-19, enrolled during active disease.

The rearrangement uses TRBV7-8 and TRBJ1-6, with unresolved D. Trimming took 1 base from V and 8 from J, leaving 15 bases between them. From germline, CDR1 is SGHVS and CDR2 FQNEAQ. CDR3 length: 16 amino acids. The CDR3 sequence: CASSLERPPVDSPLHF. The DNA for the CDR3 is TGTGCCAGCAGCTTAGAACGCCCCCCGGTGGATTCACCCCTCCACTTT. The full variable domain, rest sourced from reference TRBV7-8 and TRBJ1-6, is GAGVSQSPRYKVAKRGQDVALRCDPISGHVSLFWYQQALGQGPEFLTYFQNEAQLDKSGLPSDRFFAERPEGSVSTLKIQRTQQEDSAVYLCASSLERPPVDSPLHFGNGTRLTVT.

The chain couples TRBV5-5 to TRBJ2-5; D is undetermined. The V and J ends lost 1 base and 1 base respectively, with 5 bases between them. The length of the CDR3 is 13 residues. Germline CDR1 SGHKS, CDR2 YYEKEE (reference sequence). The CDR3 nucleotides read TGTGCCAGCAGCTTGTGGCTCCAAGAGACCCAGTACTTC. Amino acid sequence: CASSLWLQETQYF.

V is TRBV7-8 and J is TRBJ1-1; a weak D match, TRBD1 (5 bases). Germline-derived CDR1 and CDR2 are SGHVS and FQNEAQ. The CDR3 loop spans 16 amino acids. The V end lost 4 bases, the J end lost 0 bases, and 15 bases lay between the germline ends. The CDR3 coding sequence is TGTGCCAGCAGCTGGGGCCGGGTCTTGTTGAACACTGAAGCTTTCTTT. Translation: CASSWGRVLLNTEAFF.

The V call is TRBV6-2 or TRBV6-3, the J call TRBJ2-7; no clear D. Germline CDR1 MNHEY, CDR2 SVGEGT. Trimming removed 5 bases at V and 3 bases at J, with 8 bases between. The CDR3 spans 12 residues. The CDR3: CASSPRDYEQYF. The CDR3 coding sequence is TGTGCCAGCAGTCCCCGAGACTACGAGCAGTACTTC.

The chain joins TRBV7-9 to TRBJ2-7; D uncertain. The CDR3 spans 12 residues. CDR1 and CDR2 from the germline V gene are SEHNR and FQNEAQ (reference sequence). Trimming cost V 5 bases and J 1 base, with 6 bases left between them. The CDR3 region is CASSLGSYEQYF. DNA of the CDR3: TGTGCCAGCAGCCTCGGGTCCTACGAGCAGTACTTC.

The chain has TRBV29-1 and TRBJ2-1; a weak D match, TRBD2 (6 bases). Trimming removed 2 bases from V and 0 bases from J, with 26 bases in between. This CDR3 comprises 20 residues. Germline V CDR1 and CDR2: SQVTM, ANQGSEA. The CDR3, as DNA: TGCAGCGTTGAACCGTCGGGCGGGATAGGTGTCGTCAGCTCCTACAATGAGCAGTTCTTC. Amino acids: CSVEPSGGIGVVSSYNEQFF.

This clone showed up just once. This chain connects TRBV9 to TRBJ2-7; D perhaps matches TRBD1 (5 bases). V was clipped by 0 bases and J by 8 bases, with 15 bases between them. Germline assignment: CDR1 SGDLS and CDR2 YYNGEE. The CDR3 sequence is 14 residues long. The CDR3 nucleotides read TGTGCCAGCAGCGTAGAGGGGTCCGGGTCTAAGCAGTACTTC. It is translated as CASSVEGSGSKQYF.

CDR3 DNA: TGTGCCAGTAGTGTGGGCAGGGAAGAGACCCAGTACTTC. It encodes CASSVGREETQYF. The chain employs TRBV19 and TRBJ2-5, with D possibly matching TRBD1 (5 bases). This CDR3 spans 13 amino acids. Germline loops: CDR1 LNHDA, CDR2 SQIVND (reference sequence). V was shortened by 5 bases and J by 3 bases, with 10 bases between the two germline ends.

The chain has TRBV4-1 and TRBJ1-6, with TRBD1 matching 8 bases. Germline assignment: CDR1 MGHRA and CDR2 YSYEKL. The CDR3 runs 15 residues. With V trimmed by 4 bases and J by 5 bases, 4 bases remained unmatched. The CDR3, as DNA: TGCGCCAGCAGCCCCAGGACAGGGCATAATTCACCCCTCCACTTT. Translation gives CASSPRTGHNSPLHF.

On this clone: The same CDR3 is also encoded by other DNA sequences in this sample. The CDR3 reads CASSLDSSNQPQHF. DNA of the CDR3: TGTGCCAGCAGCTTGGACAGTAGCAATCAGCCCCAGCATTTT. The V and J genes are TRBV7-9 and TRBJ1-5, with a weak D call TRBD1 (6 bases). Germline CDR1 is SEHNR and CDR2 is FQNEAQ (reference sequence). This CDR3 comprises 14 residues. The germline V and J ends were trimmed by 3 bases and 0 bases, with 6 bases remaining between them.

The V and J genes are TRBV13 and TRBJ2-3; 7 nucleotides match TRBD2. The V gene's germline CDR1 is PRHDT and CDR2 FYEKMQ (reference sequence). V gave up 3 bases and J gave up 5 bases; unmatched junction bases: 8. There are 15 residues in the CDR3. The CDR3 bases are TGTGCCAGCAGCTTGGCTAGCGGAGAGAAAGATACGCAGTATTTT. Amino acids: CASSLASGEKDTQYF.

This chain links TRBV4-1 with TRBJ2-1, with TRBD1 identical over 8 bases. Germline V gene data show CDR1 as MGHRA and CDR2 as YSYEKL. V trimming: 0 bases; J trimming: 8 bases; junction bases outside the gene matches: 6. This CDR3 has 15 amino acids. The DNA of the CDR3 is TGCGCCAGCAGCCAAGAGTGGCAGGGGGCGGATGAGCAGTTCTTC. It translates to CASSQEWQGADEQFF.

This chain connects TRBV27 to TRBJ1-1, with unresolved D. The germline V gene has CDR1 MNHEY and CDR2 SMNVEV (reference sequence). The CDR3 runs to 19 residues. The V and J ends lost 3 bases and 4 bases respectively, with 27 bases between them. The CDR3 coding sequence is TGTGCCAGCAGTTTTATCGGCTTGGGCCAGCGACGGAGGACCACTGAAGCTTTCTTT. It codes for CASSFIGLGQRRRTTEAFF.

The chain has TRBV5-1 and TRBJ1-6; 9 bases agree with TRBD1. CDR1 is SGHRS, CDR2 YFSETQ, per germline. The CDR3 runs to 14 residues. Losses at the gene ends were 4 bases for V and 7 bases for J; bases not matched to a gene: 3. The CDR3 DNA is TGCGCCAGCAGCGAGGGACAGGGAAATTCACCCCTCCACTTT. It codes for CASSEGQGNSPLHF.

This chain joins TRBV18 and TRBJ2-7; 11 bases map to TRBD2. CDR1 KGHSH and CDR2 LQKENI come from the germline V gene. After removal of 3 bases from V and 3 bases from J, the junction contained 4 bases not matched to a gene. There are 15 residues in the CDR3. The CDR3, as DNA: TGTGCCAGCTCACCCTCGACTAGCGGGATCTACGAGCAGTACTTC. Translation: CASSPSTSGIYEQYF.

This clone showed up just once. CDR3 sequence reads: CASSRSGRAPEQYF. In DNA, the CDR3 is TGTGCCAGCAGCCGAAGCGGGAGGGCCCCCGAGCAGTACTTC. The rearrangement joins TRBV11-2 to TRBJ2-7, with 10 nucleotides matching TRBD2. The CDR3 extends over 14 amino acids. Germline V gives CDR1 SGHAT, CDR2 FQNNGV. The V gene end was trimmed by 5 bases and the J gene end by 6 bases; junction bases not matched to a gene: 7.

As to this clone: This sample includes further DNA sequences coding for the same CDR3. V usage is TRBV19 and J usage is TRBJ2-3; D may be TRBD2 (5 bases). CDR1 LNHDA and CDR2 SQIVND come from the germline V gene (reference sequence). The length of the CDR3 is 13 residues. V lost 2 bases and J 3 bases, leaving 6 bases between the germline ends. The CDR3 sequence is CASSITGTDTQYF. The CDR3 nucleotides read TGTGCCAGTAGTATAACGGGGACAGATACGCAGTATTTT. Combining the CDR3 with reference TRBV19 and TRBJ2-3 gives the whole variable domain DGGITQSPKYLFRKEGQNVTLSCEQNLNHDAMYWYRQDPGQGLRLIYYSQIVNDFQKGDIAEGYSVSREKKESFPLTVTSAQKNPTAFYLCASSITGTDTQYFGPGTRLTVL.

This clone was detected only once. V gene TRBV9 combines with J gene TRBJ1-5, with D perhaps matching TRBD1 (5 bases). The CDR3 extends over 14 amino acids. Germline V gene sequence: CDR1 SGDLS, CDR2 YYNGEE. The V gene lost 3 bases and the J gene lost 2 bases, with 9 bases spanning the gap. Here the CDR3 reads CASSGDSGNQPQHF. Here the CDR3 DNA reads TGTGCCAGCAGCGGTGACAGCGGCAATCAGCCCCAGCATTTT.

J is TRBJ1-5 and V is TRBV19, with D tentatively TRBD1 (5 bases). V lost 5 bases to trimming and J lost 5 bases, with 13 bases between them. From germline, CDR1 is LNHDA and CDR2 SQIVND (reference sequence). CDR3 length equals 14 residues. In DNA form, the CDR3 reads TGTGCCAGTAGTGGGGCAGGGCGAGATCAGCCCCAGCATTTT. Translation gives CASSGAGRDQPQHF.

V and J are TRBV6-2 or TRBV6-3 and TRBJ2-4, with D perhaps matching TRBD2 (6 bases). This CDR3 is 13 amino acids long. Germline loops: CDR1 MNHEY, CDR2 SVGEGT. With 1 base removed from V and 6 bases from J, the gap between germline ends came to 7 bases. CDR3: CASSYFGGNIQYF. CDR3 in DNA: TGTGCCAGCAGTTACTTCGGGGGAAACATTCAGTACTTC.

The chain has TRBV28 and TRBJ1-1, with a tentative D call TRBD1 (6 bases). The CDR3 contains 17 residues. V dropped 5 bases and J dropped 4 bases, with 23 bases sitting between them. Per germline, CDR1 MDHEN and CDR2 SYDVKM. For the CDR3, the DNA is TGTGCCAGCAGTCTGCCCCTGAACAGGGCCCTAGGCACTGAAGCTTTCTTT. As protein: CASSLPLNRALGTEAFF. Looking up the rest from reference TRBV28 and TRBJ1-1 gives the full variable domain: DVKVTQSSRYLVKRTGEKVFLECVQDMDHENMFWYRQDPGLGLRLIYFSYDVKMKEKGDIPEGYSVSREKKERFSLILESASTNQTSMYLCASSLPLNRALGTEAFFGQGTRLTVV.

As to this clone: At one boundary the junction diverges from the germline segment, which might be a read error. The CDR3 sequence: CASSFAGNQETQYF. The CDR3 coding sequence is TGTGCCAGCAGCTTTGCGGGGAACCAAGAGACCCAATACTTC. The chain uses TRBV13 and TRBJ2-5; perhaps TRBD2 as D (6 bases). CDR1 and CDR2 from the germline V gene are PRHDT and FYEKMQ (reference sequence). The CDR3 runs to 14 residues.

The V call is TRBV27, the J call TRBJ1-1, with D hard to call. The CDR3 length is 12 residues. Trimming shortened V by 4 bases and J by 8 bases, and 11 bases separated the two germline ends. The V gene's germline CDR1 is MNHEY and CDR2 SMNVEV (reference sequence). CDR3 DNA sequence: TGTGCCAGCAGTTCGAGACGGAGCGAAGCTTTCTTT. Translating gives CASSSRRSEAFF.